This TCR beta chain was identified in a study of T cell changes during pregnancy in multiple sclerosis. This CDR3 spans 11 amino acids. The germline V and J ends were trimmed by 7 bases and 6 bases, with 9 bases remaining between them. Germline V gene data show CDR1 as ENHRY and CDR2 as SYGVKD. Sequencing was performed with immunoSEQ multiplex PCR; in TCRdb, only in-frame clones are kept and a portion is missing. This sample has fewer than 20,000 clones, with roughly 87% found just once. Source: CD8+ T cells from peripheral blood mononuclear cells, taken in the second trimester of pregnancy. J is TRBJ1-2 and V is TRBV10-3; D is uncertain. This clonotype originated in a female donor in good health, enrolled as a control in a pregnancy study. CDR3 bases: TGTGCCATCACCGAGGGCCATGGCTACACCTTC. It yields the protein CAITEGHGYTF.